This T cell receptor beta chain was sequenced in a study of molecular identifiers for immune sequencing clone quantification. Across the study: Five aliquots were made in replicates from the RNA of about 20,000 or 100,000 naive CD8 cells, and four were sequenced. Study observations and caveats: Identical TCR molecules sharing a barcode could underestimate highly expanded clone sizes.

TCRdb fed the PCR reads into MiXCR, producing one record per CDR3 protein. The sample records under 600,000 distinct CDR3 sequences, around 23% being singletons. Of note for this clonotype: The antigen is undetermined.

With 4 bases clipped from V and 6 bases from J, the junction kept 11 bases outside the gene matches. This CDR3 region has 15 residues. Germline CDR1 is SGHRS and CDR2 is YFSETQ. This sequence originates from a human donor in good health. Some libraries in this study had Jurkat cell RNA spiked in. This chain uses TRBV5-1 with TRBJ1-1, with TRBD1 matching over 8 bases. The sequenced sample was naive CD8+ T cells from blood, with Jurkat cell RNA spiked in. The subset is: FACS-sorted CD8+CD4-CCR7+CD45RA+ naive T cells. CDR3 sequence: CASSERTGMSSEAFF. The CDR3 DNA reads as TGCGCCAGCAGCGAAAGGACAGGGATGAGCTCTGAAGCTTTCTTT. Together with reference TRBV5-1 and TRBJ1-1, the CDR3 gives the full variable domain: KAGVTQTPRYLIKTRGQQVTLSCSPISGHRSVSWYQQTPGQGLQFLFEYFSETQRNKGNFPGRFSGRQFSNSRSEMNVSTLELGDSALYLCASSERTGMSSEAFFGQGTRLTVV.